The T cell receptor beta chain under discussion was sequenced for a study of Graves' ophthalmopathy and Graves' hyperthyroidism. Broader study findings: Both an approximately 71% sensitivity and a 72.22% specificity characterized the model's predictions of ophthalmopathy progression.

In its sample, this clonotype was seen many times. What it binds is unknown. RNA transcripts served as template for amplifying TCR beta CDR3 sequences. RT-PCR with HTBI primers came first, then second-round multiplex PCR. TCRdb reprocessed the multiplex PCR reads via MiXCR and lists one record per CDR3 protein. The sample has fewer than 350,000 distinct CDR3 sequences; 17% are singletons. There are 13 residues in the CDR3. The V gene's germline CDR1 is SGDLS and CDR2 YYNGEE. Trimming left V 0 bases short and J 2 bases short, with 6 bases between. If patients had other autoimmune diseases, uncontrolled infections, pregnancy or lactation, they were excluded. Clinical symptoms, serum thyroxine, TRAb, thyroid ultrasound and orbital computed tomography were relied on for diagnosis. PBMCs were obtained from about 9.4 ml of fresh peripheral blood.

Sequencing was performed on peripheral blood. The chain couples TRBV9 to TRBJ2-7, with TRBD1 as a possible D gene (5 bases). The source of this sequence is an adult man with Graves' ophthalmopathy. The CDR3 here is CASSVGGPYEQYF. The CDR3, as DNA: TGTGCCAGCAGCGTAGGGGGCCCCTACGAGCAGTACTTC.